Listed below are T cell receptor beta chains from one sample, sequenced in a study of blood T cell repertoires in COVID-19. Clones were read by immunoSEQ multiplex PCR, and TCRdb kept only the in-frame ones, dropping some. The sample lists under 60,000 clones, around 90% occurring once. Sequencing was done on a sample of peripheral blood. These receptors originate from a human donor with acute or convalescent COVID-19. The donor label of this sample is uncertain. Each CDR3 is given with its conserved first and last residue. A D gene is named only where the DNA matches it firmly. Where a row states a size, it is once, few, many or the class of an expanded clone; other rows omit it.

TGTGCCAGCAGTTTTGCCGGGTCCGGGACCCAGTACTTC	CASSFAGSGTQYF	once	TRBJ2-5	13	NA	TRBV28
TGTGCCAGCAGCCAAGGGACAGGGGGCTATGGCTACACCTTC	CASSQGTGGYGYTF	NA	TRBJ1-2	14	TRBD1	TRBV3-1/TRBV3-2
TGTGCCAGCAGACAAGGACAGGGGGCCCCCGTTAATGAAAAACTGTTTTTT	CASRQGQGAPVNEKLFF	NA	TRBJ1-4	17	TRBD1	TRBV7-8
TGTGCCAGCAGCCCGGCGCGGGGCTCGGAGACCCAGTACTTC	CASSPARGSETQYF	NA	TRBJ2-5	14	NA	TRBV16
TGTGCCAGTAGTAAATTTTCAGGGTACCAAGAGACCCAGTACTTC	CASSKFSGYQETQYF	NA	TRBJ2-5	15	NA	TRBV19
TGCGCCAGCAGCTTTTCCGGGACTAGGATGAATGAGCAGTTCTTC	CASSFSGTRMNEQFF	NA	TRBJ2-1	15	TRBD2	TRBV5-1
TGTGCCAGCAGTGAATTAGGGGGAGGGCTGTACGAGCAGTACTTC	CASSELGGGLYEQYF	many	TRBJ2-7	15	NA	TRBV25-1
TGTGCCAGCAGCACACCACAGGGGGCGAATGGCTACACCTTC	CASSTPQGANGYTF	medium-sized	TRBJ1-2	14	TRBD1	TRBV9
TGCGCCAGCAGCCCTCCGGACAGGGGAGAGACCCAGTACTTC	CASSPPDRGETQYF	NA	TRBJ2-5	14	TRBD1	TRBV10-1
TGTGCCAGTAGTCACAGGACAGGGGCTGGGGCCAACGTCCTGACTTTC	CASSHRTGAGANVLTF	NA	TRBJ2-6	16	TRBD1	TRBV19
TGTGCCAGCAGCGGGGGACAGCGCACAGATACGCAGTATTTT	CASSGGQRTDTQYF	NA	TRBJ2-3	14	TRBD1	TRBV9
TGTGCCAGCTCAACTGGACTAGCGGGGGGGGAAGAGACCCAGTACTTC	CASSTGLAGGEETQYF	NA	TRBJ2-5	16	TRBD2	TRBV18
TGTGCCAGCAGCTTGACTAGCGGGGTCGACACCGGGGAGCTGTTTTTT	CASSLTSGVDTGELFF	NA	TRBJ2-2	16	TRBD2	TRBV7-2
TGTGCCAGCAGACCGGACAGGGCTATCGACAATGAGCAGTTCTTC	CASRPDRAIDNEQFF	NA	TRBJ2-1	15	TRBD1	TRBV5-4
TGTGCCAGCTCACTGCAGGGACAGGGGGTAGGGAACACTGAAGCTTTCTTT	CASSLQGQGVGNTEAFF	NA	TRBJ1-1	17	TRBD1	TRBV18
TGTGCCAGCAGTTTTCCACAGGGTGGGGGATACAATGAGCAGTTCTTC	CASSFPQGGGYNEQFF	NA	TRBJ2-1	16	NA	TRBV28
TGCAGCGCCGAGGAACAGGGGAGAGAGACCCAGTACTTC	CSAEEQGRETQYF	NA	TRBJ2-5	13	TRBD1	TRBV29-1
TGTGCCTCCAGGGGCCCTTATAGCAATCAGCCCCAGCATTTT	CASRGPYSNQPQHF	once	TRBJ1-5	14	NA	TRBV10-3
TGCGCCAGCAGCTTGGCACTAGCGGGTTCCGCACCCTACGAGCAGTACTTC	CASSLALAGSAPYEQYF	NA	TRBJ2-7	17	TRBD2	TRBV5-1